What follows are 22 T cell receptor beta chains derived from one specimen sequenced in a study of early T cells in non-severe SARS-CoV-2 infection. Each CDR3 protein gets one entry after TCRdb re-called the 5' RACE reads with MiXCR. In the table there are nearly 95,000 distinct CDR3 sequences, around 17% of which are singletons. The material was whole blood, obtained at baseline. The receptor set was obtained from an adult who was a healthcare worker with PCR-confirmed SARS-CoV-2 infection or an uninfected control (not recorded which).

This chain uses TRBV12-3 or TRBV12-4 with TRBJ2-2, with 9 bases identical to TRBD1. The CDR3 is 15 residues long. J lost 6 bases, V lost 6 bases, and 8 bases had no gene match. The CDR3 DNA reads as TGTGCCAGCAGCTTCGGGACAGGGAGGCCCGGGGAGCTGTTTTTT. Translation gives CASSFGTGRPGELFF.

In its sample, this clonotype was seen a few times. The CDR3 reads CASRYSSEGGELFF. For the CDR3, the DNA is TGTGCCAGCAGATATTCTAGCGAAGGCGGGGAGCTGTTTTTT. This rearrangement joins TRBV6-1 to TRBJ2-2, with D perhaps TRBD2 (6 bases). Germline CDR1 is MNHNS and CDR2 is SASEGT. The CDR3 consists of 14 residues. Trimming took 6 bases from V and 7 from J, leaving 15 bases between them.

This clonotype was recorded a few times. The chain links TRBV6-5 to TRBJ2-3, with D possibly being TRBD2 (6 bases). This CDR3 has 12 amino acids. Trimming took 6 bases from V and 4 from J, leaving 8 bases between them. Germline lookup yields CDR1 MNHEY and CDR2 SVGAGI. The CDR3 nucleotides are TGTGCCAGCAGCGGGAGCGCAGATACGCAGTATTTT. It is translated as CASSGSADTQYF.

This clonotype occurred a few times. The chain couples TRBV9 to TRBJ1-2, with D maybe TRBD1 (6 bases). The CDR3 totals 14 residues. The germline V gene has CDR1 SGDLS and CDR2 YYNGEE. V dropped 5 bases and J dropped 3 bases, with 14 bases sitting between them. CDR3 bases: TGTGCCAGCAGGGGGACAACCCCAGACTATGGCTACACCTTC. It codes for CASRGTTPDYGYTF.

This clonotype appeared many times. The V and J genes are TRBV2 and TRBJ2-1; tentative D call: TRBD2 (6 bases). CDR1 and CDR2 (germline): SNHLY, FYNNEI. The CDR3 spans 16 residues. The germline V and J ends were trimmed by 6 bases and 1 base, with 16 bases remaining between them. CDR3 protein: CASRMRAGRSYNEQFF. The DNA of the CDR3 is TGTGCCAGCAGGATGAGGGCGGGACGATCCTACAATGAGCAGTTCTTC.

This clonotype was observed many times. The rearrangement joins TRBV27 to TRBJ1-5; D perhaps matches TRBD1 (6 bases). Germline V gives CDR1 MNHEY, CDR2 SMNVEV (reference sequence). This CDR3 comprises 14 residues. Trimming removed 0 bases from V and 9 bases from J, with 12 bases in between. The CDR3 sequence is CASSLSWGQGPQHF. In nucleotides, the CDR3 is TGTGCCAGCAGTTTATCGTGGGGGCAGGGGCCCCAGCATTTT.

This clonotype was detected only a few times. The CDR3 DNA reads TGTGCCAGCAGTGCGGGACTAGCGGGAGGGCAGTACTTC. It specifies CASSAGLAGGQYF. The chain is built from TRBV2 and TRBJ2-7; 15 bases fit TRBD2. Germline CDR1 SNHLY, CDR2 FYNNEI. The CDR3 has 13 amino acids. J was trimmed by 9 bases and V by 4 bases; bases with no gene match: 1.

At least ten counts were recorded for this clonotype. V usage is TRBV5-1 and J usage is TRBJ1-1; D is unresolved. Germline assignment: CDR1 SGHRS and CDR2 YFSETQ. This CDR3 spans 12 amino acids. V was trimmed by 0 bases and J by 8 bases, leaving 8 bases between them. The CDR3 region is CASSLDGTEAFF. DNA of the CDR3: TGCGCCAGCAGCTTGGACGGTACCGAAGCTTTCTTT.

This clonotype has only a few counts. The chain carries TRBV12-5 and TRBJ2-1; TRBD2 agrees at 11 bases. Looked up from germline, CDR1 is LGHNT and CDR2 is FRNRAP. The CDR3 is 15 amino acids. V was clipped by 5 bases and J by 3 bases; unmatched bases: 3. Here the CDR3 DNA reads TGTGCTAGTGGTCCTGGACTAGCGGGCTACAATGAGCAGTTCTTC. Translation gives CASGPGLAGYNEQFF. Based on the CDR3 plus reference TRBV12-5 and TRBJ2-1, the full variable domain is DARVTQTPRHKVTEMGQEVTMRCQPILGHNTVFWYRQTMMQGLELLAYFRNRAPLDDSGMPKDRFSAEMPDATLATLKIQPSEPRDSAVYFCASGPGLAGYNEQFFGPGTRLTVL.

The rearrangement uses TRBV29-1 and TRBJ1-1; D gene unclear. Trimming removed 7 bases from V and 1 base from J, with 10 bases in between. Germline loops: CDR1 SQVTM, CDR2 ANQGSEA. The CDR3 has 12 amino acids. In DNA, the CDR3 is TGCAGCGCCACCCGGGAGAACACTGAAGCTTTCTTT. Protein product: CSATRENTEAFF. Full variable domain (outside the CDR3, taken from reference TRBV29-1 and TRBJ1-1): SAVISQKPSRDICQRGTSLTIQCQVDSQVTMMFWYRQQPGQSLTLIATANQGSEATYESGFVIDKFPISRPNLTFSTLTVSNMSPEDSSIYLCSATRENTEAFFGQGTRLTVV.

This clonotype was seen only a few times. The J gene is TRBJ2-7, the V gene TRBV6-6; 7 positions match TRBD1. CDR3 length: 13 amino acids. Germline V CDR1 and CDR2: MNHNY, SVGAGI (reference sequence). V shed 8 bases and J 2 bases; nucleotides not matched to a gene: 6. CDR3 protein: CASEGQVPYEQYF. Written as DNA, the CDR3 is TGTGCCAGCGAAGGACAGGTTCCCTACGAGCAGTACTTC.

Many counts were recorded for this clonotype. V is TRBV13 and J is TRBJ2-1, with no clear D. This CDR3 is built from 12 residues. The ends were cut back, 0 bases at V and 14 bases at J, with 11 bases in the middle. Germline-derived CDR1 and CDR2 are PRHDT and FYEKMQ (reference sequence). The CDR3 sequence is CASSLGGWKEFF. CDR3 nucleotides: TGTGCCAGCAGCTTAGGAGGGTGGAAGGAGTTCTTC.

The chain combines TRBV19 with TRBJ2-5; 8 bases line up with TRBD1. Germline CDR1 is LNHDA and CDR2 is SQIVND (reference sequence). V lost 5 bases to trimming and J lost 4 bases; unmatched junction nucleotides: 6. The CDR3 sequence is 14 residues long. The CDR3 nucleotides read TGTGCCAGTAGTCCGGGACAGGTTCGAGAGACCCAGTACTTC. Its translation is CASSPGQVRETQYF. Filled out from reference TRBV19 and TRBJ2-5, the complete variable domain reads DGGITQSPKYLFRKEGQNVTLSCEQNLNHDAMYWYRQDPGQGLRLIYYSQIVNDFQKGDIAEGYSVSREKKESFPLTVTSAQKNPTAFYLCASSPGQVRETQYFGPGTRLLVL.

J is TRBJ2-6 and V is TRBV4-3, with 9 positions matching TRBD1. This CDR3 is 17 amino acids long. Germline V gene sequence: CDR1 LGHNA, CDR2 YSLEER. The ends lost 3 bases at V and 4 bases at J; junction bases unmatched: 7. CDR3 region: CASSQAGTGTGANVLTF. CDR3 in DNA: TGCGCCAGCAGCCAGGCCGGGACAGGGACAGGGGCCAACGTCCTGACTTTC.

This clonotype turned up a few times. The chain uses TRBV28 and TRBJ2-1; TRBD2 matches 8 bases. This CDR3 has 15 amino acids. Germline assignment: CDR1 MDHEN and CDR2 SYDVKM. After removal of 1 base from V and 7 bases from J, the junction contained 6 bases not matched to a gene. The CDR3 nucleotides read TGTGCCAGCAGTTTATTACTAGCGGAGCAAAATGAGCAGTTCTTC. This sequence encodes CASSLLLAEQNEQFF.

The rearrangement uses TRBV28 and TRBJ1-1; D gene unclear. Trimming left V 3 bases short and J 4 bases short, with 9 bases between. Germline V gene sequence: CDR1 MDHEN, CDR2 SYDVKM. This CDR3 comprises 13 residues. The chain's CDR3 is CASSFGDRTEAFF. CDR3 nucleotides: TGTGCCAGCAGTTTCGGAGATCGCACTGAAGCTTTCTTT.

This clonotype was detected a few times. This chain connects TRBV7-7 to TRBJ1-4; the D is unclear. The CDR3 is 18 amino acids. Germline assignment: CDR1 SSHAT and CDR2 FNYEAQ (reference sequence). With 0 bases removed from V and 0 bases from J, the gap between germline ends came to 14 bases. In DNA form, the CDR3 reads TGTGCCAGCAGCTTAGCTCGGGCAAGAAGAGCAACTAATGAAAAACTGTTTTTT. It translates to CASSLARARRATNEKLFF.

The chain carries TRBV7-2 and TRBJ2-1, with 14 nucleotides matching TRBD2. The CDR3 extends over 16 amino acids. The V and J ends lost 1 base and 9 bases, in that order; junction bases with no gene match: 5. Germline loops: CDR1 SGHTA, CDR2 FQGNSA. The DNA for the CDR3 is TGTGCCAGCAGCTTAGTTGGACTAGCGGGAGGTAGTGAGCAGTTCTTC. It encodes CASSLVGLAGGSEQFF. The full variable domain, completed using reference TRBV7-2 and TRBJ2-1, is GAGVSQSPSNKVTEKGKDVELRCDPISGHTALYWYRQSLGQGLEFLIYFQGNSAPDKSGLPSDRFSAERTGGSVSTLTIQRTQQEDSAVYLCASSLVGLAGGSEQFFGPGTRLTVL.

As DNA, the CDR3 is TGTGCCTCCTCGCCAGGGGGCCCGCCCTACGAGCAGTACTTC. Amino acids: CASSPGGPPYEQYF. The V call is TRBV28, the J call TRBJ2-7; 8 positions match TRBD1. CDR3 length equals 14 residues. Trimming at V came to 11 bases and at J to 2 bases, leaving 11 bases not matched to a gene. CDR1 MDHEN and CDR2 SYDVKM come from the germline V gene.

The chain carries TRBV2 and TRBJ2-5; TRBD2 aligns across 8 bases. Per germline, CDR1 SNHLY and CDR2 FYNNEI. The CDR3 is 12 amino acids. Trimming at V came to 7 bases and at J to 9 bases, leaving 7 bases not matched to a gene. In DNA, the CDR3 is TGTGCCAGCACCCCCGGGAGGGGTCCCCAGTACTTC. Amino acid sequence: CASTPGRGPQYF. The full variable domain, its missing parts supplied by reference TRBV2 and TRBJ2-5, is EPEVTQTPSHQVTQMGQEVILRCVPISNHLYFYWYRQILGQKVEFLVSFYNNEISEKSEIFDDQFSVERPDGSNFTLKIRSTKLEDSAMYFCASTPGRGPQYFGPGTRLLVL.

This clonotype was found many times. Here the CDR3 reads CASSVLPLTDTQYF. CDR3 sequence (DNA): TGTGCCAGCAGTGTGCTGCCGCTCACAGATACGCAGTATTTT. This chain connects TRBV12-3 or TRBV12-4 to TRBJ2-3; D is unresolved. Between the trimmed V and J ends, which lost 5 bases and 2 bases, there was a span of 11 bases. This CDR3 contains 14 residues.

The CDR3: CASSRGAYEQYF. In nucleotides, the CDR3 is TGTGCCAGCTCCAGGGGAGCCTACGAGCAGTACTTC. The chain combines TRBV28 with TRBJ2-7, with a weak D call TRBD1 (6 bases). Germline V gene sequence: CDR1 MDHEN, CDR2 SYDVKM. This CDR3 region has 12 residues. Trimming left V 8 bases short and J 2 bases short, with 10 bases between.